The 9 T cell receptor beta chains given below trace back to one sample, sequenced in a study of T cell responses to AZD1222 COVID-19 vaccine. Assay: immunoSEQ multiplex PCR; the TCRdb copy retains only in-frame clones and omits some. The data contain around 110,000 clones, roughly nine tenths of them seen just once; the ten biggest clones take up 7.5%. The sequences come from peripheral blood, collected on day 0 of AZD1222 vaccination. All receptors derive from an adult in good health.

The chain combines TRBV28 with TRBJ1-2, with D hard to call. The CDR3 contains 11 residues. Germline V CDR1 and CDR2: MDHEN, SYDVKM. V was cut by 6 bases and J by 6 bases, with 8 bases left in between. CDR3 DNA: TGTGCCAGCAGAATCGGGAATGGCTACACCTTC. Translation: CASRIGNGYTF.

The V call is TRBV2, the J call TRBJ2-2; D not resolved. This CDR3 has 11 residues. V was cut by 5 bases and J by 7 bases, with 5 bases left in between. The germline CDR1 and CDR2 sequences are SNHLY and FYNNEI. The CDR3 sequence: CASSTGGELFF. The CDR3, as DNA: TGTGCCAGCAGTACGGGCGGGGAGCTGTTTTTT.

The V and J genes are TRBV11-3 and TRBJ1-1; D unclear. This CDR3 has 13 residues. Germline values: CDR1 SGHNT, CDR2 YENEEA. V lost 5 bases, J lost 7 bases, and 14 bases lay in between. CDR3 sequence reads: CASSLRAAGEAFF. CDR3 DNA sequence: TGTGCCAGCAGCCTAAGGGCGGCGGGTGAAGCTTTCTTT.

The rearrangement joins TRBV5-6 to TRBJ1-6; D gene unclear. Between the trimmed V and J ends, which lost 7 bases and 8 bases, there was a span of 16 bases. In germline, CDR1 is SGHDT, CDR2 YYEEEE. CDR3 length equals 14 residues. Here the CDR3 DNA reads TGTGCCAGCTGCTCGGGCGCCGGCCATTCACCCCTCCACTTT. Encoded protein: CASCSGAGHSPLHF.

The chain uses TRBV2 and TRBJ2-3; unclear D gene. This CDR3 has 13 amino acids. V was clipped by 7 bases and J by 4 bases, with 12 bases between them. Per germline, CDR1 SNHLY and CDR2 FYNNEI. The CDR3 is CASTEAFPDTQYF. The CDR3 region has the DNA TGTGCCAGCACCGAGGCGTTTCCAGATACGCAGTATTTT.

The V and J genes are TRBV6-5 and TRBJ2-1; TRBD2 matches at 7 bases. The germline V gene encodes CDR1 MNHEY and CDR2 SVGAGI. Germline trimming cut 10 bases from V and 1 base from J; bases unmatched to any gene: 4. This CDR3 region has 13 residues. The CDR3 coding sequence is TGTGCCACTTTACTAGCGTCCTACAATGAGCAGTTCTTC. Protein sequence: CATLLASYNEQFF.

This chain uses TRBV9 with TRBJ1-1; D perhaps matches TRBD1 (5 bases). Germline-derived CDR1 and CDR2 are SGDLS and YYNGEE. There are 14 residues in the CDR3. Trimming pared 4 bases from V and 1 base from J, leaving 11 bases between. CDR3 nucleotides: TGTGCCAGCAGCCCGGGGGACCCGAACACTGAAGCTTTCTTT. This sequence encodes CASSPGDPNTEAFF. The full variable domain, completed using reference TRBV9 and TRBJ1-1, is DSGVTQTPKHLITATGQRVTLRCSPRSGDLSVYWYQQSLDQGLQFLIQYYNGEERAKGNILERFSAQQFPDLHSELNLSSLELGDSALYFCASSPGDPNTEAFFGQGTRLTVV.

The rearrangement links TRBV7-2 to TRBJ1-5, with D possibly matching TRBD1 (5 bases). The V end lost 5 bases, the J end lost 4 bases, and 12 bases lay between the germline ends. The germline CDR1 and CDR2 sequences are SGHTA and FQGNSA. The CDR3 totals 14 residues. CDR3: CASSPAGRNQPQHF. For the CDR3, the DNA is TGTGCCAGCAGCCCTGCAGGGCGGAATCAGCCCCAGCATTTT.

This chain joins TRBV6-5 and TRBJ1-2, with TRBD1 matching over 8 bases. This CDR3 has 12 residues. Germline loops: CDR1 MNHEY, CDR2 SVGAGI. V was pared by 8 bases and J by 8 bases, with 7 bases of the junction left unmatched. The CDR3 DNA sequence: TGTGCCAGCCACGGACAGGGATGGGGCTACACCTTC. It is translated as CASHGQGWGYTF.